This TCR beta chain was recovered during a study of identical twins (dated by TCRdb to the mid-2010s). Context from the whole study: The study deep-sequenced TCR alpha and beta repertoires from monozygotic twins, unrelated adults of various ages and cord blood to test whether fetal clonotypes persist. To rule out contamination, the twin experiments were replicated at different times with different library preparation protocols. The paper as a whole reports these results and caveats: The excess sharing between twins in beta out-of-frame sequences was weaker because fewer shared sequences reduced the signal-to-noise ratio. Invariant T cells such as MAIT and iNKT could partly confound zero-insertion analyses, though diverse VJ usage argued against this for most clonotypes. Fewer insertions were carried by abundant cord blood beta clonotypes, a similar but weaker trend appeared in young adult naive repertoires, and no such trend appeared in memory repertoires. In monozygotic twins, recombination models systematically underestimated out-of-frame TCR alpha sharing, but the models matched the sharing seen between unrelated individuals. Compared with coincidental sharing between unrelated individuals, an excess of low generation-probability sequences was observed among out-of-frame TCR alpha sequences shared between twins. Because the same donors could not be followed over many years, the conclusions depended on cross-sectional statistical analysis.

Every donor was a healthy Caucasian. The twin cohort consisted of three pairs of female monozygotic twins, all aged roughly 18 to 29 years. Positive isolation kits from Invitrogen were used to isolate CD4+ and CD8+ T cell populations. Library creation used 5' RACE. The sequencer was an Illumina HiSeq 2000. A universal primer binding site was introduced by template switching, and a unique molecular identifier was present in the final cDNA, enabling accurate counting of TCR cDNA molecules. Specific primers in the conserved constant-segment region were used to synthesize first-strand cDNA for TCR alpha and beta chains. To control for contamination, every cDNA library was double barcoded, receiving both a SMART-Mk sample barcode and Illumina barcodes. Two successive PCR steps introduced TruSeq adapter sequences along with Illumina sample barcodes. TCR alpha and beta cDNA libraries were sequenced on the Illumina HiSeq platform with custom primers. The paper's data handling went like this. Raw reads were processed with MiGEC to extract unique molecular identifiers, and MiXCR was used to determine CDR3 positions. For each individual, recombination models were inferred using an EM algorithm with the repgenHMM and IGoR tools. Shared clonotypes were analyzed with the tcR package in R, and sharing was normalized by the product of cloneset sizes. Out-of-frame nonproductive sequences were analyzed to study raw recombination free of thymic and clonal selection effects. TCRdb reanalyzed the raw reads on its own, using fastp at Q25 for trimming and MiXCR for clone calling, and kept in-frame beta chains. Each entry merges the rows of one CDR3 protein and shows their most common DNA and genes. In this record, the V and J calls reflect TCRdb's handling and not the investigators' own analysis. Counted in this sample were about 530,000 distinct CDR3 sequences; more than 20% of them appeared once. The biggest ten clones account for roughly 0.5% of the sample.

There are 16 amino acids in the CDR3, from cysteine to phenylalanine inclusive. Of all the DNA, just the CDR3 is kept, 48 bases in frame from base 1. The germline ends are 18 bases apart after V is trimmed by 6 bases and J by 2 bases. Looking up the germline V gene yields CDR1 KGHSH and CDR2 LQKENI. Concerning this clonotype itself: No antigen is known for it. No much larger clonotype is one base removed from it; base qualities were not supplied.

These data also formed part of another study, on yellow fever vaccine responses in identical twins. The second study reports: According to the authors, in identical twins the way T cells responded to vaccination appeared partly convergent and partly personalized. In the study, vaccine-responding T cell clones were precisely tracked in identical twins.

The clonotype was recovered from a young woman in good health. The sequenced sample consisted of CD4+ T cells sorted from blood. The chain couples TRBV18 to TRBJ2-3; the best D guess is TRBD1, with 5 bases matching. The CDR3 region: CASSPQGAVHTDTQYF. The DNA sequence is TGTGCCAGCTCCCCCCAAGGGGCGGTGCACACAGATACGCAGTATTTT.